The clone carrying this T cell receptor beta chain was seen many times. Its target is unknown. This specimen belongs to a study of T cell repertoires in cytomegalovirus infection. Study overall: A matching HLA type, together with CMV infection, was signaled by public TCR beta signatures. Study-level results: People with CMV and the relevant HLA were identified by cumulative public TCR beta family frequency. Predominance within the ex vivo response was attributable to HLA-C-restricted CMV-specific TCR beta clonotypes.

A single record per CDR3 protein comes from TCRdb applying MiXCR to the reads. The data hold about 490,000 distinct CDR3 sequences, with 16% observed a single time. V was clipped by 1 base and J by 5 bases; unmatched bases: 5. The germline CDR1 and CDR2 sequences are LNHDA and SQIVND (reference sequence). This CDR3 has 15 residues. This rearrangement joins TRBV19 to TRBJ1-5; 7 bases are shared with TRBD1. This clonotype was obtained from a human donor in good health (CMV status not recorded). Some clones in this sample may be carry-over from other donors' samples. Input material: CD8+ T cells from PBMCs. The CDR3: CASSIVRDRDQPQHF. The CDR3 nucleotides are TGTGCCAGTAGTATAGTACGAGACAGGGATCAGCCCCAGCATTTT.